The clone carrying this T cell receptor beta chain was seen more than once but under ten times. The antigen remains undetermined. This entry is derived from a study of post-analysis software for immune sequencing data. Study-wide context: In terms of disease course, relapsing-remitting, secondary progressive and progressive-relapsing multiple sclerosis were included. Study-wide points: Controls significantly exceeded multiple sclerosis patients in normalized Chao1 diversity. Four to six TRBV segments were more frequent in patients than controls; TRBV5-6, TRBV5-1 and TRBV20-1 belonged to this group.

Unique molecular identifiers featured in each of the TCR beta cDNA libraries. TCRdb re-analysed the PCR reads in MiXCR, keeping a single row per CDR3 protein. The sample lists approximately 660,000 distinct CDR3 sequences, over 45% occurring once. Deletions cut 1 base from V and 0 bases from J, with 16 bases between. Germline CDR1 reads SGHTA; CDR2 reads FQGNSA. This CDR3 has 18 amino acids. The origin of this receptor is a girl aged 2 to 9 with multiple sclerosis. The sample taken for sequencing was blood. The J gene is TRBJ2-4, the V gene TRBV7-2, with D perhaps matching TRBD1 or TRBD2 (6 bases each). CDR3 sequence (DNA): TGTGCCAGCAGCTTAGAGCGAGCCGGGGGCCTAGCCAAAAACATTCAGTACTTC. Translating it yields CASSLERAGGLAKNIQYF.